One and the same sample provided the 27 T cell receptor beta chains below, sequenced in a study of regulatory T cells in long-lasting Graves disease. The authors built TCR beta libraries using iRepertoire HTBI primers and Arm-PCR of CDR3 regions. TCRdb re-called the multiplex PCR reads with MiXCR, one entry per CDR3 protein. The sample records about half a million distinct CDR3 sequences, 12% being singletons. The time point denotes: newly diagnosed GD, antithyroid drugs for less than 3 months. After RNA was extracted from PBMCs, the TCR library was made from it. The same data also went into a second study, on T cells in Graves' hyperthyroidism and ophthalmopathy.

The sample was peripheral blood mononuclear cells (PBMCs), taken at new diagnosis, from a patient treated with antithyroid drugs. Receptor source: a woman aged 25 to 39 with Graves disease.

At least ten counts were recorded for this clonotype. V is TRBV3-1 and J is TRBJ2-3, with 10 bases fitting TRBD2. The germline V gene has CDR1 LGHDT and CDR2 YNNKEL (reference sequence). The CDR3 is made up of 17 amino acids. V was clipped by 5 bases and J by 2 bases; unmatched bases: 10. The CDR3 loop is CASSSPATSGTTDTQYF. CDR3 bases: TGTGCCAGCAGCTCCCCCGCCACTAGCGGGACCACAGATACGCAGTATTTT.

To note about this clonotype: This likely reflects a read error, since a far larger clone is one base away. This chain connects TRBV5-5 to TRBJ1-4, with D perhaps matching TRBD1 (5 bases). Trimming shortened V by 5 bases and J by 5 bases, and 13 bases separated the two germline ends. There are 14 residues in the CDR3. In germline, CDR1 is SGHKS, CDR2 YYEKEE (reference sequence). DNA for the CDR3: TGTGCCAGCAGGCCGACTGGGGCGAATGAAAAACTGTTTTTT. Protein sequence: CASRPTGANEKLFF.

The chain recombines TRBV20-1 with TRBJ2-7, with 7 nucleotides matching TRBD2. Germline V gene lookup returns CDR1 DFQATT and CDR2 SNEGSKA (reference sequence). The CDR3 consists of 18 residues. Trimming removed 1 base from V and 4 bases from J; junction bases left unmatched: 19. CDR3 in amino acids: CSARGGIAGPIVTYEQYF. The DNA for the CDR3 is TGCAGTGCTAGAGGGGGGATAGCGGGCCCGATAGTTACTTACGAGCAGTACTTC.

Only a few counts were recorded for this clonotype. The chain recombines TRBV27 with TRBJ2-7, with 8 bases aligning to TRBD2. V was clipped by 5 bases and J by 5 bases; unmatched bases: 11. Germline V lookup: CDR1 MNHEY, CDR2 SMNVEV (reference sequence). The CDR3 contains 15 residues. CDR3 DNA: TGTGCCAGCAGTCCCCGGGGGGGGGGGAGCGACGAGCAGTACTTC. Translated, it gives CASSPRGGGSDEQYF.

This clonotype was observed a few times. V gene TRBV3-1 combines with J gene TRBJ2-7; unclear D gene. V was cut by 1 base and J by 11 bases, with 15 bases left in between. The CDR3 spans 13 residues. Germline-derived CDR1 and CDR2 are LGHDT and YNNKEL (reference sequence). The chain's CDR3 is CASSQGYHTKEYF. In nucleotides, the CDR3 is TGTGCCAGCAGCCAAGGGTATCATACAAAGGAGTACTTC.

This clonotype was found a few times. The gene calls are TRBV4-3 and TRBJ2-1; D is ambiguous. The CDR3 covers 12 residues. The V end was cut by 0 bases, the J end by 10 bases, with 7 bases between. From germline, CDR1 is LGHNA and CDR2 YSLEER. The chain's CDR3 is CASSQDLSEQFF. The CDR3 DNA sequence: TGCGCCAGCAGCCAAGATCTCTCCGAGCAGTTCTTC.

J is TRBJ2-7 and V is TRBV27, with 9 nucleotides matching TRBD1. There are 18 residues in the CDR3. The germline V gene has CDR1 MNHEY and CDR2 SMNVEV (reference sequence). The trim removed 2 bases at V and 2 bases at J, leaving 13 bases unmatched. CDR3: CASSLLAAGTGKAYEQYF. The DNA of the CDR3 is TGTGCCAGCAGTTTACTTGCCGCCGGGACAGGGAAAGCCTACGAGCAGTACTTC.

At least ten counts were recorded for this clonotype. The CDR3 DNA is TGTGCCAGCAAGAAGGGGAGCGGAAACACAGATACGCAGTATTTT. Translating it yields CASKKGSGNTDTQYF. V gene TRBV6-1 combines with J gene TRBJ2-3; TRBD1 or TRBD2 may be the D gene (5 bases each). Trimming left V 7 bases short and J 2 bases short, with 16 bases between. CDR3 length: 15 residues. The germline V gene encodes CDR1 MNHNS and CDR2 SASEGT.

This clonotype was seen repeatedly, ten times or more. The chain recombines TRBV3-1 with TRBJ1-4, with D unclear. The CDR3 spans 12 residues. Trimming cost V 3 bases and J 8 bases, with 7 bases left between them. CDR1 and CDR2 (germline): LGHDT, YNNKEL (reference sequence). Here the CDR3 DNA reads TGTGCCAGCAGCCAGACGGACGAAAAACTGTTTTTT. This sequence encodes CASSQTDEKLFF.

This clonotype came up many times. The J gene is TRBJ2-5, the V gene TRBV18; no clear D. The CDR3 covers 14 residues. The germline V and J ends were trimmed by 3 bases and 2 bases, with 10 bases remaining between them. Germline-derived CDR1 and CDR2 are KGHSH and LQKENI. CDR3 residues: CASSPRTTQETQYF. The CDR3 coding sequence is TGTGCCAGCTCACCGAGAACTACTCAAGAGACCCAGTACTTC.

The sample holds many counts of this clonotype. The chain joins TRBV20-1 to TRBJ2-7; 7 nucleotides agree with TRBD2. V lost 6 bases, J lost 1 base, and 3 bases stayed unmatched. The CDR3 extends over 12 amino acids. Germline assignment: CDR1 DFQATT and CDR2 SNEGSKA (reference sequence). CDR3 nucleotides: TGCAGTGCCGTCGGGGGGTCCTACGAGCAGTACTTC. It specifies CSAVGGSYEQYF.

This clonotype occurred many times. Because the CDR3 is missing its conserved closing phenylalanine or tryptophan, this is likely a read error. It is unclear where the CDR3 begins or ends on the DNA, so no DNA is shown, and the CDR3 is as TCRdb lists it. The rearrangement uses TRBV3-1 and TRBJ2-7; no DNA check was done on the table's D call, TRBD1. The CDR3 has 13 amino acids, counting both end residues. The germline CDR1 and CDR2 sequences are LGHDT and YNNKEL (reference sequence). The CDR3 sequence is CASSHRDRGGATY.

The table lists this clonotype with many counts. The V call is TRBV19, the J call TRBJ1-1; maybe TRBD1 (5 bases). In germline, CDR1 is LNHDA, CDR2 SQIVND (reference sequence). CDR3 size: 14 residues. V was shortened by 3 bases and J by 1 base, with 9 bases between the two germline ends. This chain's CDR3 is CASSMHGGNTEAFF. CDR3 sequence (DNA): TGTGCCAGTAGTATGCACGGGGGGAACACTGAAGCTTTCTTT.

This clonotype was detected many times. The CDR3 DNA is TGTGCCAGCAGTGAGGAGGCTAGTCATGTTGAGACCCAGTACTTC. Amino acids: CASSEEASHVETQYF. The gene calls are TRBV2 and TRBJ2-5; D might be TRBD2 (5 bases). Germline lookup yields CDR1 SNHLY and CDR2 FYNNEI. The V gene lost 3 bases and the J gene lost 5 bases, with 16 bases spanning the gap. The CDR3 has 15 amino acids.

V is TRBV14 and J is TRBJ1-3; no firm D call. Trimming took off 5 bases at V and 2 bases at J, with 13 bases between the two ends. There are 15 residues in the CDR3. CDR1 and CDR2 (germline): SGHDN, FVKESK. CDR3: CASSLEMAPGNTIYF. For the CDR3, the DNA is TGTGCCAGCAGCTTGGAGATGGCTCCTGGAAACACCATATATTTT.

This clonotype was observed at least ten times. The CDR3 DNA is TGTGCCAGCGGTATGGGGAGCACTGAAGCTTTCTTT. Its protein is CASGMGSTEAFF. The rearrangement links TRBV9 to TRBJ1-1; D unresolved. Germline V CDR1 and CDR2: SGDLS, YYNGEE. This CDR3 contains 12 residues. Deletions cut 7 bases from V and 4 bases from J, with 11 bases between.

This clonotype was found a few times. The chain couples TRBV19 to TRBJ1-5; possible D gene TRBD1, 6 bases. This CDR3 contains 15 residues. Germline assignment: CDR1 LNHDA and CDR2 SQIVND (reference sequence). Trimming cost V 3 bases and J 7 bases, with 16 bases left between them. The CDR3 reads CASSMAGGGGQPQHF. CDR3 nucleotide sequence: TGTGCCAGTAGTATGGCGGGGGGCGGAGGGCAGCCCCAGCATTTT.

This clonotype was seen a few times. The chain recombines TRBV6-1 with TRBJ2-4; tentative D call: TRBD1 (5 bases). The CDR3 covers 14 residues. V lost 10 bases to trimming and J lost 1 base, with 14 bases between them. CDR1 is MNHNS, CDR2 SASEGT, per germline. Here the CDR3 reads CATTMRQAKNIQYF. DNA for the CDR3: TGTGCCACCACGATGAGACAGGCCAAAAACATTCAGTACTTC.

The table lists this clonotype with a few counts. The chain recombines TRBV19 with TRBJ2-1; 10 bases align to TRBD2. CDR1 and CDR2 from the germline V gene are LNHDA and SQIVND (reference sequence). The CDR3 length is 15 residues. V trimming: 7 bases; J trimming: 4 bases; junction bases outside the gene matches: 7. The CDR3 DNA reads as TGTGCCAGTACCGAACTAGCGGGAAAGTACAATGAGCAGTTCTTC. This gives the protein CASTELAGKYNEQFF.

In this sample, this clonotype turned up a few times. The junction and the germline gene differ at one end; a read error may be behind it. The gene calls are TRBV7-3 and TRBJ2-1; TRBD1 is a possible D gene (6 bases). Germline loops: CDR1 SGHTA, CDR2 FQGTGA. The CDR3 runs 16 residues. The CDR3 DNA sequence: TGTGCCAGCAGCCCAAACAGGGTTAGATCCTACAATGAGCGGTTCTTC. Translating gives CASSPNRVRSYNERFF.

This clonotype occurred many times. The chain joins TRBV11-2 to TRBJ1-1, with D possibly TRBD1 on 6 matching bases. The CDR3 loop spans 18 amino acids. The V and J ends lost 4 bases and 0 bases respectively, with 21 bases between them. CDR1 and CDR2 (germline): SGHAT, FQNNGV. The CDR3 nucleotides are TGTGCCAGCAGCTCGTCCCTAGCAACCGGGACACTGAACACTGAAGCTTTCTTT. It translates to CASSSSLATGTLNTEAFF.

This clonotype was counted only a few times. This sequence joins TRBV30 and TRBJ2-5, with 9 bases identical to TRBD1. The J segment lost 1 base and the V segment lost 4 bases, leaving 10 bases of the junction unmatched. Germline CDR1 reads GTSNPN; CDR2 reads SVGIG (reference sequence). The CDR3 covers 16 residues. Written as DNA, the CDR3 is TGTGCCTGGAAGCGTGGCGGGACAGGGTTCCAAGAGACCCAGTACTTC. Its protein is CAWKRGGTGFQETQYF.

Note on this clonotype: A much larger clone differs from this one at a single base, so this may be a read error. The chain recombines TRBV6-2 or TRBV6-3 with TRBJ2-7; possible D gene TRBD2, 6 bases. Germline lookup yields CDR1 MNHEY and CDR2 SVGEGT. The CDR3 is 15 amino acids. The V end was cut by 5 bases, the J end by 2 bases, with 16 bases between. The CDR3 nucleotides read TGTGCCAGCAGTACCACACTCGGGGGAACCTACGAGCAGTACTTC. It codes for CASSTTLGGTYEQYF.

The rearrangement joins TRBV4-3 to TRBJ2-5, with D perhaps TRBD1 (6 bases). CDR3 size: 15 residues. Per the germline V gene, CDR1 is LGHNA and CDR2 is YSLEER. The germline V and J ends were trimmed by 0 bases and 2 bases, with 10 bases remaining between them. Here the CDR3 reads CASSQDFGQQETQYF. CDR3 DNA sequence: TGCGCCAGCAGCCAAGATTTCGGACAGCAAGAGACCCAGTACTTC.

The chain couples TRBV12-3 or TRBV12-4 to TRBJ2-1; D is ambiguous. V was pared by 5 bases and J by 10 bases, with 21 bases between. The CDR3 length is 15 residues. CDR3 DNA sequence: TGTGCCAGCAGTGACCCCCGGTCCCGACGCTTAGAGCAGTTCTTC. Translating it yields CASSDPRSRRLEQFF.

This clonotype was detected many times. CDR3 sequence reads: CASSPVQGASTEAFF. CDR3 DNA: TGCGCCAGCAGCCCCGTACAGGGGGCATCGACTGAAGCTTTCTTT. The chain recombines TRBV5-1 with TRBJ1-1; 9 nucleotides agree with TRBD1. Germline V lookup: CDR1 SGHRS, CDR2 YFSETQ. CDR3 size: 15 residues. The ends lost 4 bases at V and 5 bases at J; junction bases unmatched: 9.

This clonotype turned up a few times. V is TRBV4-1 and J is TRBJ1-5, with D unresolved. The ends were cut back, 1 base at V and 7 bases at J, with 5 bases in the middle. CDR1 and CDR2 (germline): MGHRA, YSYEKL. CDR3 size: 12 residues. This CDR3 reads CASSQGAQPQHF. In DNA, the CDR3 is TGCGCCAGCAGCCAAGGGGCGCAGCCCCAGCATTTT.